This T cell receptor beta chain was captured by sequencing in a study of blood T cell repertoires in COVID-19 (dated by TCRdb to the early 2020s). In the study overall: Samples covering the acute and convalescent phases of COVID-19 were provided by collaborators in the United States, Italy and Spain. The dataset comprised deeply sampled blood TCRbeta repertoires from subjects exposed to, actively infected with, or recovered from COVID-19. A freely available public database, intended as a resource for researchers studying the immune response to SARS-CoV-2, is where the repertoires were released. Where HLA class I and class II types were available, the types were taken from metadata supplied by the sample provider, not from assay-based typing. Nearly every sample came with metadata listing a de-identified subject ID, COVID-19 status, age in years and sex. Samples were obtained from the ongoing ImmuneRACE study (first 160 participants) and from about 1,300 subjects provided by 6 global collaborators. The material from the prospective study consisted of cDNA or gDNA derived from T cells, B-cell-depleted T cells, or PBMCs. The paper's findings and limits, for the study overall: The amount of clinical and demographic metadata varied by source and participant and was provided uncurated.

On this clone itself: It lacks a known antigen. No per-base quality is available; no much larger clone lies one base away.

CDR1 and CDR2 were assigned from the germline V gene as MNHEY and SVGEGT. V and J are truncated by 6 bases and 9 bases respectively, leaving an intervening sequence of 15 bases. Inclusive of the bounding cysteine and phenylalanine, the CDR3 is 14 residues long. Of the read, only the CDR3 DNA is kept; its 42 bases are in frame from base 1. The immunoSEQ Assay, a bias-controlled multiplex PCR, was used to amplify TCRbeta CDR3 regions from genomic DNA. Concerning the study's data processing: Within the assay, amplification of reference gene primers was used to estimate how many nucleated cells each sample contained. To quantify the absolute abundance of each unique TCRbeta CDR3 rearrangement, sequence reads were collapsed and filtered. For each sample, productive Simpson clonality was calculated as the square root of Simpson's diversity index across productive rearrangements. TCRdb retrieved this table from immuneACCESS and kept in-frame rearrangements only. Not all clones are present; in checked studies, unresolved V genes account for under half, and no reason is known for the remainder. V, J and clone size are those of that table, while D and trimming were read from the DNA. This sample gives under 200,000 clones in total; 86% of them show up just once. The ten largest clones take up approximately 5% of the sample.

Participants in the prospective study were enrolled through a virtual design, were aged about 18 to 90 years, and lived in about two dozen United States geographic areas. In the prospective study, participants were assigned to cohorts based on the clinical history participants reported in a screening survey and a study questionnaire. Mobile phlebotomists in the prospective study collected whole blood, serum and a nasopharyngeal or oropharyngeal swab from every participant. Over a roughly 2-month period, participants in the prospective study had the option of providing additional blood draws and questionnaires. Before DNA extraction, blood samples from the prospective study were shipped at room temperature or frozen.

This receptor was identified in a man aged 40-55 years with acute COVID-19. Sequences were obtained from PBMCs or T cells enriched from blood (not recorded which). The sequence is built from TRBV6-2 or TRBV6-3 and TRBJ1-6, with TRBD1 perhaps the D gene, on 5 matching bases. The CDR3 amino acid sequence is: CASSQWGGASPLHF. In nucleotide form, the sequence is TGTGCCAGCAGCCAATGGGGGGGAGCTTCACCCCTCCACTTT.